This is a list of T cell receptor beta chains from one sample in a study of identical twins. In TCRdb, the 5' RACE reads were re-called with MiXCR into one record per CDR3 protein. The repertoire includes 600,000 to 800,000 distinct CDR3 sequences, 21% of them detected once, and about 4.5% sits in the top ten. This sample also appeared in a second study, on T cells expressing NK-cell markers.

Sequencing was carried out using PBMCs. The receptor source for this set is a woman aged 18-29 years in good health. The CDR3 runs from the conserved cysteine through the conserved F or W. The D gene is left open where the match is weak. The size entry is marked missing in some rows and otherwise reads once, few, many or a size class.

D,J,size,length,V,DNA,CDR3
TRBD1,TRBJ1-6,.,16,TRBV20-1,TGCAGTGCTAGAGTTCAACAGGGGGCCGAGGATTCACCCCTCCACTTT,CSARVQQGAEDSPLHF
.,TRBJ1-4,.,14,TRBV7-2,TGTGCCAGCAGCTTAGAACAGGAGACCTCGGAACTGTTTTTT,CASSLEQETSELFF
.,TRBJ2-4,many,20,TRBV21-1,TGTGCCAGCAGCCCTCCTGGGGCTAGCGGGGGGGGTGACGCATTAAGCATTCAGTACTTC,CASSPPGASGGGDALSIQYF
.,TRBJ2-2,.,14,TRBV3-1,TGTGCCAGCAGCGTTACTAGTGACGGCGGGGAGCTGTTTTTT,CASSVTSDGGELFF
.,TRBJ2-5,many,12,TRBV12-3/TRBV12-4,TGTGCCAGCAGTTTCAGGGTGGAGACCCAGTACTTC,CASSFRVETQYF
TRBD2,TRBJ2-1,.,15,TRBV30,TGTGCCTGGACGGGACTAGCGGGAACCTACAATGAGCAGTTCTTC,CAWTGLAGTYNEQFF
.,TRBJ2-7,many,12,TRBV20-1,TGCAGTGTTGGGGACAACTCCTACGAGCAGTACTTC,CSVGDNSYEQYF
TRBD2,TRBJ2-7,few,13,TRBV29-1,TGCAGCGTTAGACTAGCGGGCGACTACGAGCAGTACTTC,CSVRLAGDYEQYF
TRBD2,TRBJ2-1,few,17,TRBV12-3/TRBV12-4,TGTGCCAGCAGCCCCCCCCAACGACTAGCGGGAGCCAATGAGCAGTTCTTC,CASSPPQRLAGANEQFF
TRBD1,TRBJ2-3,.,16,TRBV4-3,TGCGCCAGCAGCCAAGAAGTTAGGGGGCGGGCAGATACGCAGTATTTT,CASSQEVRGRADTQYF
TRBD2,TRBJ2-5,.,15,TRBV9,TGTGCCAGCAGCTACTCCAGCGGGAGCGTAGAGACCCAGTACTTC,CASSYSSGSVETQYF
.,TRBJ2-3,.,15,TRBV4-3,TGCGCCAGCAGCCAGAGGGACTCGTGGATGGATACGCAGTATTTT,CASSQRDSWMDTQYF
TRBD1,TRBJ1-5,few,13,TRBV20-1,TGCAGTGCTAGTACCGGGACAGGGGAGCCCCAGCATTTT,CSASTGTGEPQHF
TRBD2,TRBJ2-1,.,12,TRBV7-9,TGTGCCAGCAGCCGATCGAGGGCGGGGGGAGTCTTC,CASSRSRAGGVF
.,TRBJ2-3,.,12,TRBV12-3/TRBV12-4,TGTGCCAGCAGTCCGCCGGTAGATACGCAGTATTTT,CASSPPVDTQYF
.,TRBJ2-1,few,16,TRBV4-3,TGCGCCAGCAGCCAAGAAGGGAGCGGCGCGGTGGGGGAGCAGTTCTTC,CASSQEGSGAVGEQFF
.,TRBJ2-2,.,16,TRBV9,TGTGCCAGCAGCGTCACACCACTGCATAACACCGGGGAGCTGTTTTTT,CASSVTPLHNTGELFF
.,TRBJ2-6,.,15,TRBV10-3,TGTGCCATCAGTGAGGGGAGCTCTGGGGCCAACGTCCTGACTTTC,CAISEGSSGANVLTF
.,TRBJ1-2,many,14,TRBV7-9,TGTGCCAGCAGCTTTGACGGAGTAGACTATGGCTACACCTTC,CASSFDGVDYGYTF
TRBD1,TRBJ2-5,once,16,TRBV2,TGTGCCAGCAACGACAGGGACGGCAGTGGGAAAGAGACCCAGTACTTC,CASNDRDGSGKETQYF
.,TRBJ2-5,.,13,TRBV5-6,TGTGCCAGCAGTTTGTTGTCCCAAGAGACCCAGTACTTC,CASSLLSQETQYF
.,TRBJ2-7,.,14,TRBV27,TGTGCCAGCAGTACCCGGTTACGCTCCTACGAGCAGTACTTC,CASSTRLRSYEQYF
.,TRBJ2-6,.,12,TRBV12-3/TRBV12-4,TGTGCCAGCCGAGTGGGATCCAACGTCCTGACTTTC,CASRVGSNVLTF
TRBD1,TRBJ1-1,.,15,TRBV4-1,TGCGCCAGCAGCCACCACAGACAGGGGAACACTGAAGCTTTCTTT,CASSHHRQGNTEAFF
.,TRBJ2-1,.,14,TRBV5-1,TGCGCCAGCAGCTTGGCCTTGGCCCTAGATGAGCAGTTCTTC,CASSLALALDEQFF
TRBD2,TRBJ2-1,many,16,TRBV9,TGTGCCAGCAGCGTAGTAGCAGCGGGGCTTTACAATGAGCAGTTCTTC,CASSVVAAGLYNEQFF
.,TRBJ1-6,.,14,TRBV14,TGTGCCAGCAGCCAATTCGGGGGCCGCACACCCCTCCACTTT,CASSQFGGRTPLHF
.,TRBJ2-3,many,14,TRBV15,TGTGCCACCAGCAGTGGTTGGCCCGGAGATACGCAGTATTTT,CATSSGWPGDTQYF
.,TRBJ2-7,few,13,TRBV12-3/TRBV12-4,TGTGCCAGCAGTTTCGGCGGCTACTACGAGCAGTACTTC,CASSFGGYYEQYF
.,TRBJ2-7,few,13,TRBV7-9,TGTGCCAGCAGCAAAGGGGGTTTTTACGAGCAGTACTTC,CASSKGGFYEQYF
.,TRBJ2-7,.,12,TRBV11-3,TGTGCCAGCAGGTTGGGACCCTACGAGCAGTACTTC,CASRLGPYEQYF
.,TRBJ2-7,few,15,TRBV7-2,TGTGCCAGCAGCATCCGGACAGACCCTTTTCTCGAGCAGTACTTC,CASSIRTDPFLEQYF
TRBD1,TRBJ1-2,few,14,TRBV6-2/TRBV6-3,TGTGCCAGCAGTAACAGACAGGGGAAGAATGGCTACACCTTC,CASSNRQGKNGYTF
.,TRBJ2-1,few,12,TRBV20-1,TGCAGCCCCTATCGTCCACCTAATGAGCAGTTCTTC,CSPYRPPNEQFF
.,TRBJ1-1,.,14,TRBV12-3/TRBV12-4,TGTGCCAGCAGTCCGGGGCGGGGGAGCACTGAAGCTTTCTTT,CASSPGRGSTEAFF
TRBD1,TRBJ1-6,many,16,TRBV20-1,TGCAGTGCGAGAGCATCTAGGGGGCTCTATAATTCACCCCTCCACTTT,CSARASRGLYNSPLHF
TRBD2,TRBJ2-1,many,16,TRBV7-2,TGTGCCAGCAGTTACGGACTAGCGGGAGGCCACAATGAGCAGTTCTTC,CASSYGLAGGHNEQFF
.,TRBJ2-1,few,14,TRBV6-5,TGTGCCAGCAGTTACTTGTCAGGGGTGGGCGAGCAGTTCTTC,CASSYLSGVGEQFF
.,TRBJ2-7,.,15,TRBV6-4,TGTGCCAGCAGCTTCGGACGCCGCGGAAACTACGAGCAGTACTTC,CASSFGRRGNYEQYF
.,TRBJ1-6,.,15,TRBV20-1,TGCAGTGCTAAAGGACAGTCTTACGATAATTCACCCCTCCACTTT,CSAKGQSYDNSPLHF
TRBD2,TRBJ2-1,many,16,TRBV20-1,TGCAGTGCTCACCTCGGGAGACTAGCGGGTACGGGAGAGCAGTTCTTC,CSAHLGRLAGTGEQFF
.,TRBJ1-2,many,11,TRBV12-3/TRBV12-4,TGTGCCAGCAGTCCAAACTATGGCTACACCTTC,CASSPNYGYTF
.,TRBJ2-5,few,15,TRBV2,TGTGCCAGCAGTGAAGTGAGCCCTAATTGGGAGACCCAGTACTTC,CASSEVSPNWETQYF
TRBD2,TRBJ2-3,once,17,TRBV27,TGTGCCAGCAGTCTCACTAGCGGGGCTACTTTTACAGATACGCAGTATTTT,CASSLTSGATFTDTQYF
.,TRBJ2-7,many,13,TRBV29-1,TGCAGCGGGCGATTCACTGGCCGCCTCGAGCAGTACTTC,CSGRFTGRLEQYF
.,TRBJ2-3,.,15,TRBV7-2,TGTGCCAGCAGCCCGAAGCGGTTCTCGGCAGATACGCAGTATTTT,CASSPKRFSADTQYF
.,TRBJ2-3,.,16,TRBV6-1,TGTGCCAGCAGTGAGGGACATTCTACTCTTACAGATACGCAGTATTTT,CASSEGHSTLTDTQYF
.,TRBJ1-1,few,12,TRBV12-3/TRBV12-4,TGTGCCAGCAGGCCTGCAAGGGGTCGAGCTTTCTTT,CASRPARGRAFF
.,TRBJ2-7,.,15,TRBV11-2,TGTGCCAGCAGCCCAGTTGGGGTATCCCCCTACGAGCAGTACTTC,CASSPVGVSPYEQYF
.,TRBJ2-7,.,18,TRBV4-1,TGCGCCAGCAGCCAAGATTACAGGGCAGGGAGTTTGGTTTACGAGCAGTACTTC,CASSQDYRAGSLVYEQYF
TRBD2,TRBJ2-5,.,16,TRBV4-3,TGCGCCAGCAGCCAAGGGACTAGCGGGACCCAAGAGACCCAGTACTTC,CASSQGTSGTQETQYF